This TCR beta chain was obtained from a study of beta chain features in type 1 diabetes. Germline CDR1 and CDR2: KGHSH and LQKENI. Trimming removed 5 bases from V and 10 bases from J; junction bases left unmatched: 13. This CDR3 is 16 amino acids long. Whole-study results and caveats: A moderate, significant TCRB CDR3 shortening appeared in type 1 diabetes across four CD4+ subsets.

This clone has just a few counts. Its target is unknown. Since all of the isolated RNA was reverse transcribed, expressed TCRB transcripts were what got sequenced. This table comes from immunoSEQ multiplex PCR, and its TCRdb copy is limited to in-frame clones, with some not included. The repertoire has 150,000 to 180,000 clones, about a tenth of them found once; the top ten carry 0.5%. The chain links TRBV18 to TRBJ2-1; TRBD2 aligns across 11 bases. This TCR was recovered from a man aged 25 to 40 with type 1 diabetes. Input material: central memory CD4+ T cells from blood. The CDR3 here is CASSDRLAGGPAEQFF. DNA of the CDR3: TGTGCCAGCTCAGATCGTCTAGCGGGAGGTCCGGCCGAGCAGTTCTTC.